These T cell receptor beta chains were read from a single sample in a study of metastatic and nonmetastatic thyroid tumors. TCRdb reassembled clones from the PCR reads with MiXCR. The sample lists 25,000 to 30,000 clones; roughly 15% were seen once. Sequenced material: blood. Receptors were obtained from a male donor with papillary thyroid cancer or a benign thyroid nodule (not recorded which). Some clones in this sample may be carry-over from other donors' samples. The CDR3 runs from the conserved cysteine through the conserved F or W. The D gene is left open where the match is weak. Size tells how often a clone was seen (once, few, many) or the class of an expanded clone, and some rows leave it out.

j_call,d_call,v_call,clone_size,cdr3_aa,cdr3_nt
TRBJ1-1,.,TRBV30,many,CAWSVVGATEAFF,TGTGCCTGGAGTGTCGTAGGGGCCACTGAAGCTTTCTTT
TRBJ2-3,.,TRBV12-3/TRBV12-4,few,CASSFDITDTQYF,TGTGCCAGCAGTTTCGACATAACAGATACGCAGTATTTT
TRBJ1-1,.,TRBV10-1,many,CASSEQGPASCEAFF,TGCGCCAGCAGTGAACAGGGACCCGCTTCTTGTGAAGCTTTCTTT
TRBJ1-1,.,TRBV6-1,.,CASSVVDSLPSEAFF,TGTGCCAGCAGTGTGGTGGACTCGCTACCCTCTGAAGCTTTCTTT
TRBJ1-4,.,TRBV11-3,many,CASSPRDGKNEKLFF,TGTGCCAGCAGCCCTAGGGACGGTAAAAATGAAAAACTGTTTTTT
TRBJ1-5,.,TRBV28,few,CASSLSQGNRNQPQHF,TGTGCCAGCAGTTTAAGCCAAGGGAATAGAAATCAGCCCCAGCATTTT
TRBJ2-5,.,TRBV6-1,many,CASSHPIPTDEETQYF,TGTGCCAGTAGCCATCCCATACCCACCGACGAAGAGACCCAGTACTTC
TRBJ1-2,.,TRBV7-6,medium-sized,CASTSGTGNYGYTF,TGTGCCAGCACCTCCGGGACGGGAAACTATGGCTACACCTTC
TRBJ1-1,.,TRBV27,many,CASSLYSTNTEAFF,TGTGCCAGCAGTCTATACTCGACAAACACTGAAGCTTTCTTT
TRBJ2-1,.,TRBV7-9,.,CASSLVNDEQFF,TGTGCCAGTAGCTTAGTGAATGATGAGCAGTTCTTC
TRBJ2-5,.,TRBV6-1,many,CASSEGRNSETQYF,TGTGCCAGCAGTGAAGGACGGAACTCGGAGACCCAGTACTTC
TRBJ2-1,TRBD2,TRBV20-1,many,CSARSQTSGRVDEQFF,TGCAGTGCTAGATCCCAGACTAGCGGGAGAGTCGATGAGCAGTTCTTC
TRBJ1-4,.,TRBV18,many,CASSPPGGKEKLFF,TGTGCCAGCTCCCCCCCAGGCGGAAAGGAAAAACTGTTTTTT
TRBJ1-2,.,TRBV20-1,many,CSARQGLYGYTF,TGCAGTGCCAGACAAGGTCTGTATGGCTACACCTTC
TRBJ2-3,.,TRBV5-1,many,CASSPGQLGADTQYF,TGCGCCAGCAGCCCCGGACAGCTGGGCGCAGATACGCAGTATTTT
TRBJ2-7,.,TRBV4-2,.,CASSPGPRECDQQYF,TGTGCCAGCAGCCCCGGTCCCCGGGAGTGCGACCAGCAGTACTTC
TRBJ2-7,TRBD2,TRBV27,many,CASSPLPGGISGRDEQYF,TGTGCCAGCAGTCCACTCCCCGGTGGGATTAGCGGGAGGGACGAGCAGTACTTC
TRBJ1-1,.,TRBV11-2,many,CASSLLSPSEGPTEAFF,TGTGCCAGCAGCTTATTAAGCCCCTCGGAGGGCCCCACTGAAGCTTTCTTT
TRBJ1-6,.,TRBV19,many,CASSMLAESPLHF,TGTGCCAGTAGTATGTTGGCGGAATCACCCCTCCACTTT